The clone carrying this T cell receptor beta chain has more than one count but fewer than ten. No antigen is known for it. As every portion of the isolated RNA was reverse transcribed, the sequencing read expressed TCRB transcripts. The table came from immunoSEQ multiplex PCR; TCRdb's copy has only in-frame clones and leaves some out. The sample shows about 15,000 clones, over 55% of them seen only once. This record comes from a study of beta chain features in type 1 diabetes. Study-wide background: Sorted cell examination encompassed 85 million to 140 million cells across all samples.

All of the sorted populations showed purity greater than 95%. Germline V gene data show CDR1 as LGHNA and CDR2 as YNFKEQ. The CDR3 contains 14 residues. Trimming shortened V by 1 base and J by 4 bases, and 8 bases separated the two germline ends. Findings of the study overall: cDNA-based sequencing might over-represent cells highly expressing TCR. Shortening that was moderate but significant affected the TCRB CDR3s of Type 1 diabetes patients in all four CD4+ subsets.

The specimen sequenced was Tregs from blood. This receptor was taken from a man aged 25-45 years with type 1 diabetes. The chain has TRBV4-2 and TRBJ1-5; the D is unclear. As DNA, the CDR3 is TGTGCCAGCAGCCAAGTCTCGGGGAATCAGCCCCAGCATTTT. Protein product: CASSQVSGNQPQHF.